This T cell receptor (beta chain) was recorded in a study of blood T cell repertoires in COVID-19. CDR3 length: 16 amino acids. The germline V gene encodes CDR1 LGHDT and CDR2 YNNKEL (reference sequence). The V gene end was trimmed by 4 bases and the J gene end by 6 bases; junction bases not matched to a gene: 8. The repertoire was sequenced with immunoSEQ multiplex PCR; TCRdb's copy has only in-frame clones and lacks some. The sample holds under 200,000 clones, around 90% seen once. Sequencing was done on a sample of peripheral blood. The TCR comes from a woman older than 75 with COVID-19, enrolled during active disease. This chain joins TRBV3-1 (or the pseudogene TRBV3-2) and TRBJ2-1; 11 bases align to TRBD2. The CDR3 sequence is CASSLTGTSGINEQFF. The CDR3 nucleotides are TGTGCCAGCAGCCTCACCGGGACTAGCGGAATCAATGAGCAGTTCTTC.